This entry describes one TCR beta chain. Preparation of the TCRbeta library involved a method that used unique molecular identifiers. In TCRdb, the PCR reads were re-called with MiXCR into one record per CDR3 protein. The sample includes about 400,000 distinct CDR3 sequences, roughly 22% of them seen just once. The data stem from a study of T-cell reconstitution after alpha-beta-depleted transplantation in children. The TCR originated in a human donor who donated a stem cell graft to a child with acute myeloid leukemia. The specimen was PBMCs from the stem cell graft donor, collected from the stem cell graft.

The CDR3 sequence: CASSLFGDRQETQYF. CDR3 in DNA: TGTGCCAGCAGCTTATTCGGGGACCGCCAAGAGACCCAGTACTTC. The chain carries TRBV7-9 and TRBJ2-5; either TRBD1 or TRBD2 may supply D (5 bases each). Germline V gene sequence: CDR1 SEHNR, CDR2 FQNEAQ (reference sequence). The CDR3 has 15 residues. V gave up 2 bases and J gave up 1 base, with 11 bases separating them. Supplemented by reference TRBV7-9 and TRBJ2-5, the full variable domain reads DTGVSQNPRHKITKRGQNVTFRCDPISEHNRLYWYRQTLGQGPEFLTYFQNEAQLEKSRLLSDRFSAERPKGSFSTLEIQRTEQGDSAMYLCASSLFGDRQETQYFGPGTRLLVL.